This is a list of T cell receptor beta chains from one sample in a study of spatial heterogeneity in lung cancer. TCRdb re-called the 5' RACE reads through MiXCR, storing one row per CDR3 protein. The sample lists about 24,000 distinct CDR3 sequences, 8% to 10% occurring once. The sample here was lung tumor tissue, taken at surgery. These receptors originate from a male donor with early-stage non-small cell lung cancer. Both conserved end residues are part of each CDR3. D genes are given only for firm matches.

TRBJ2-1 | - | TRBV18 | CASSIQGGLYNEQFF
TRBJ2-7 | TRBD1 | TRBV11-1 | CASSNYGTGGHEQYF
TRBJ1-5 | - | TRBV7-2 | CASSSMGNQPQHF
TRBJ2-3 | - | TRBV10-3 | CAISSQGPSGTDTQYF
TRBJ2-7 | TRBD1 | TRBV5-6 | CASSMGQSYEQYF
TRBJ2-7 | - | TRBV27 | CASSSLRALGYEQYF
TRBJ2-7 | TRBD2 | TRBV6-6 | CASSYLLAGTAYEQYF
TRBJ2-1 | - | TRBV29-1 | CSVELGAVDGGEQFF
TRBJ2-3 | - | TRBV27 | CASRGWDTQYF
TRBJ1-1 | TRBD1 | TRBV19 | CASSRGGKGDTEAFF
TRBJ2-2 | - | TRBV5-4 | CASRRSSVNTGELFF
TRBJ2-3 | - | TRBV19 | CASGERGDTQYF
TRBJ2-3 | - | TRBV7-9 | CASSQGDTQYF
TRBJ2-7 | - | TRBV27 | CASSLSIGGYEQYF
TRBJ2-3 | TRBD1 | TRBV5-1 | CASSRGQITDTQYF
TRBJ2-7 | - | TRBV20-1 | CSARKVRSRTYYEQYF
TRBJ1-1 | - | TRBV12-2 | CASRHRQGNTEAFF
TRBJ1-6 | - | TRBV18 | CASETGLGNSPLHF
TRBJ2-3 | - | TRBV5-1 | CASNPGGGRRVYTDTQYF
TRBJ2-1 | - | TRBV5-1 | CASRPGSSYNEQFF
TRBJ2-2 | - | TRBV28 | CATRVGANTGELFF
TRBJ1-2 | - | TRBV28 | CASSLARRYGYTF
TRBJ1-2 | TRBD1 | TRBV11-2 | CASSLLLPGTGNGYTF
TRBJ2-1 | TRBD1 | TRBV30 | CAWSVGTGTGSYNEQFF
TRBJ1-5 | TRBD1 | TRBV4-2 | CASSQVWTGIQREQPQHF
TRBJ2-3 | TRBD2 | TRBV20-1 | CSGSLAGGPTDTQYF
TRBJ1-6 | - | TRBV28 | CASSLYGSLHF
TRBJ1-3 | TRBD1 | TRBV9 | CASSGTGSGNTIYF
TRBJ2-7 | TRBD1 | TRBV12-3/TRBV12-4 | CASSFRGSSYEQYF
TRBJ2-7 | TRBD1 | TRBV28 | CASSLGQGAREQYF
TRBJ2-3 | - | TRBV9 | CASSVAGWADTQYF
TRBJ2-5 | TRBD1 | TRBV6-5 | CASTPDRGRGTQYF
TRBJ2-1 | TRBD1 | TRBV10-3 | CAISGRDRASNEQFF
TRBJ2-4 | - | TRBV10-3 | CAISESAGGLAKNIQYF
TRBJ2-1 | - | TRBV5-1 | CASSLQPQLGNEQFF
TRBJ2-1 | - | TRBV7-9 | CASSSVWRGLPNEQFF
TRBJ2-5 | - | TRBV6-5 | CASADTKETQYF
TRBJ2-6 | - | TRBV27 | CASSYLSGSGANVLTF
TRBJ2-1 | TRBD2 | TRBV27 | CASSPIGTSGTVYNEQFF
TRBJ2-7 | - | TRBV7-2 | CASSLAQTLTYKQYF
TRBJ2-7 | TRBD2 | TRBV28 | CASSRTSGEQYF
TRBJ2-1 | - | TRBV2 | CASRLSGRNEQFF
TRBJ1-5 | - | TRBV20-1 | CSARDGNQPQHF
TRBJ2-1 | TRBD1 | TRBV6-4 | CASSVQPGQGANEQFF
TRBJ1-1 | - | TRBV29-1 | CSVLGKREGEAFF
TRBJ2-1 | TRBD2 | TRBV2 | CASRVAGNEQFF
TRBJ1-2 | - | TRBV20-1 | CSAIKGANYGYTF
TRBJ2-5 | TRBD2 | TRBV10-2 | CASGLAGQETQYF
TRBJ1-1 | - | TRBV12-3/TRBV12-4 | CASNRGGKTEAFF
TRBJ1-5 | - | TRBV28 | CASSSPALGGQPQHF
TRBJ2-2 | - | TRBV27 | CASSLSKGGVGTGELFF
TRBJ1-1 | TRBD1 | TRBV5-1 | CASSYHQGETEAFF
TRBJ2-2 | - | TRBV11-2 | CASSPRRDTGELFF
TRBJ1-4 | - | TRBV7-6 | CASSLVRGTNEKLFF
TRBJ2-5 | TRBD2 | TRBV5-1 | CASTSGGRGETQYF
TRBJ2-5 | - | TRBV6-1 | CASRQIETQYF
TRBJ2-1 | - | TRBV20-1 | CSAPQGGSYNEQFF
TRBJ1-2 | - | TRBV29-1 | CSVRDLRDGYTF
TRBJ2-1 | - | TRBV9 | CASSVGMPWDNEQFF